This T cell receptor beta chain stems from a study of Ad26.COV2.S vaccination and SARS-CoV-2 variants. As for the study in general: Enrolled in COV1001, the donor was in the Ad26.COV2.S trial arm, which received the vaccine. Once or twice, 56 days apart, Ad26.COV2.S was delivered intramuscularly.

This CDR3 contains 13 residues. CDR1 and CDR2 (germline): MDHEN, SYDVKM. Germline trimming cut 5 bases from V and 2 bases from J; bases unmatched to any gene: 2. The method was immunoSEQ multiplex PCR; TCRdb's version includes in-frame clones alone and lacks a portion of them. The sample includes about 320,000 clones, roughly 90% seen only once; the top ten take 4.5% to 5.5%. This clone appeared a single time. Its antigen is still unknown. The treatment denotes: around 19 received Ad26.COV2.S at low or high dose, single or two shots; several received placebo; per-sample allocation not given. Collection of samples fell on day 63 after the first vaccine or placebo injection. In Boston, an adult donor aged 18-55 years took part. Study-wide findings and caveats: Breadth, reportedly substantial, characterized the spike-specific CD8+ and CD4+ T cell responses after vaccination.

The chain combines TRBV28 with TRBJ2-7; TRBD1 aligns across 8 bases. This sequence was found in a person between 18 and 59 years old who received the Ad26.COV2.S COVID-19 vaccine or a placebo. The specimen was peripheral blood, collected in a trial of Ad26.COV2.S vaccine versus placebo. The CDR3 bases are TGTGCCAGCAGTCGGACAGGGACCTACGAGCAGTACTTC. This codes for CASSRTGTYEQYF. The variable domain in full, completed from reference TRBV28 and TRBJ2-7, reads DVKVTQSSRYLVKRTGEKVFLECVQDMDHENMFWYRQDPGLGLRLIYFSYDVKMKEKGDIPEGYSVSREKKERFSLILESASTNQTSMYLCASSRTGTYEQYFGPGTRLTVT.